The next 2 T cell receptor beta chains were all read from a single sample in a study of cytomegalovirus exposure and HLA in healthy donors. TCRdb's table, derived via immunoSEQ multiplex PCR, lists solely in-frame clones and lacks some. The repertoire has some 140,000 clones, about 80% of them found once; the top ten carry 25% to 30%. The sequencing input was PBMCs. The source of these receptors is a man aged 25 to 40 in good health and CMV-seropositive.

This clone was counted once. The CDR3 protein is CASNRDNLAKNIQYF. For the CDR3, the DNA is TGTGCCAGCAACAGGGACAACTTAGCCAAAAACATTCAGTACTTC. The V call is TRBV5-6, the J call TRBJ2-4; perhaps TRBD1 as D (6 bases). The length of the CDR3 is 15 residues. V was shortened by 6 bases and J by 0 bases, with 13 bases between the two germline ends. CDR1 is SGHDT and CDR2 is YYEEEE in the germline V gene.

The chain has TRBV5-5 and TRBJ2-3; D unresolved. The CDR3 runs 17 residues. Germline V gives CDR1 SGHKS, CDR2 YYEKEE (reference sequence). With 0 bases removed from V and 2 bases from J, the gap between germline ends came to 16 bases. This CDR3 is CASSLALGSLPTDTQYF. CDR3 DNA sequence: TGTGCCAGCAGCTTGGCCTTGGGCAGTCTCCCCACAGATACGCAGTATTTT.